Following are 21 T cell receptor beta chains from one sample sequenced in a study of OX40 agonist ivuxolimab in advanced cancers. Produced via immunoSEQ multiplex PCR; TCRdb's table is partial and in-frame only. The sample lists 66,000 or so clones; about nine tenths were seen once. Sample: CD4+ or CD8+ T cells sorted from blood, taken in a trial of the OX40 agonist ivuxolimab. These receptors originate from an adult with an advanced solid tumor such as melanoma, head and neck, liver or kidney cancer.

V is TRBV19 and J is TRBJ1-5; D perhaps matches TRBD1 (5 bases). Germline V gene sequence: CDR1 LNHDA, CDR2 SQIVND (reference sequence). Trimming stripped 1 base from V and 0 bases from J, with 10 bases between. The CDR3 sequence is 16 residues long. The DNA of the CDR3 is TGTGCCAGTAGTATAGGCACAGGCTATAGCAATCAGCCCCAGCATTTT. Translation gives CASSIGTGYSNQPQHF.

This sequence joins TRBV6-6 and TRBJ2-3; D is ambiguous. Germline values: CDR1 MNHNY, CDR2 SVGAGI (reference sequence). V was trimmed by 4 bases and J by 0 bases, leaving 5 bases between them. The CDR3 contains 13 residues. The CDR3, as DNA: TGTGCCAGCAGTTCCACAAGCACAGATACGCAGTATTTT. It encodes CASSSTSTDTQYF.

The J gene is TRBJ1-5, the V gene TRBV30, with 7 bases fitting TRBD1. Germline values: CDR1 GTSNPN, CDR2 SVGIG (reference sequence). The CDR3 runs to 14 residues. With 1 base clipped from V and 11 bases from J, the junction kept 11 bases outside the gene matches. The CDR3 nucleotides are TGTGCCTGGAGTGCCTACAACACCCAGGGGGCCCAGCATTTT. Its protein product is CAWSAYNTQGAQHF.

V gene TRBV7-2 combines with J gene TRBJ1-6; D remains ambiguous. The CDR3 contains 13 residues. V dropped 4 bases and J dropped 8 bases, with 9 bases sitting between them. Germline lookup yields CDR1 SGHTA and CDR2 FQGNSA. The DNA for the CDR3 is TGTGCCAGCAGCTCCCGATATTATTCACCCCTCCACTTT. As protein: CASSSRYYSPLHF.

The gene calls are TRBV20-1 and TRBJ1-1, with unresolved D. The CDR3 has 10 residues. CDR1 is DFQATT, CDR2 SNEGSKA, per germline (reference sequence). Trimming shortened V by 5 bases and J by 1 base, and 2 bases separated the two germline ends. CDR3 sequence: CSAENTEAFF. The DNA for the CDR3 is TGCAGTGCTGAGAACACTGAAGCTTTCTTT.

The V call is TRBV4-2, the J call TRBJ1-2, with no clear D. The V end was cut by 0 bases, the J end by 4 bases, with 12 bases between. The germline CDR1 and CDR2 sequences are LGHNA and YNFKEQ. The CDR3 length is 15 residues. This chain's CDR3 is CASSQDMGVPYGYTF. For the CDR3, the DNA is TGTGCCAGCAGCCAAGATATGGGCGTACCCTATGGCTACACCTTC.

The chain has TRBV4-2 and TRBJ2-3; D gene ambiguous. Looked up from germline, CDR1 is LGHNA and CDR2 is YNFKEQ. Trimming left V 1 base short and J 2 bases short, with 1 base between. The CDR3 is 12 amino acids. CDR3 sequence (DNA): TGTGCCAGCAGCCAAGCCACAGATACGCAGTATTTT. It encodes CASSQATDTQYF.

The chain is built from TRBV28 and TRBJ2-2; D is unresolved. Germline V CDR1 and CDR2: MDHEN, SYDVKM. The CDR3 totals 14 residues. Trimming cost V 3 bases and J 2 bases, with 7 bases left between them. The CDR3 here is CASSFLANTGELFF. DNA for the CDR3: TGTGCCAGCAGTTTTCTGGCAAACACCGGGGAGCTGTTTTTT.

The rearrangement joins TRBV11-2 to TRBJ2-5; TRBD2 matches 8 bases. The CDR3 contains 15 residues. Germline CDR1 is SGHAT and CDR2 is FQNNGV. With V trimmed by 7 bases and J by 4 bases, 11 bases remained unmatched. The CDR3 region is CASTQAGVSLETQYF. CDR3 nucleotide sequence: TGTGCCAGCACCCAAGCGGGAGTGTCGTTAGAGACCCAGTACTTC.

The gene calls are TRBV7-3 and TRBJ2-7; the D call may be TRBD1 or TRBD2 (5 bases each). The CDR3 has 17 residues. Trimming took off 2 bases at V and 0 bases at J, with 17 bases between the two ends. CDR1 is SGHTA, CDR2 FQGTGA, per germline. CDR3 in amino acids: CASSLGGSGASSYEQYV. The CDR3 coding sequence is TGTGCCAGCAGCTTAGGCGGTTCCGGGGCCAGCTCCTACGAGCAGTACGTC.

The chain combines TRBV5-1 with TRBJ2-5; D may be TRBD2 (5 bases). With 4 bases removed from V and 2 bases from J, the gap between germline ends came to 9 bases. The germline CDR1 and CDR2 sequences are SGHRS and YFSETQ. The CDR3 length is 13 residues. The CDR3 protein is CASSTSWQETQYF. The CDR3 DNA follows: TGCGCCAGCAGCACTAGTTGGCAAGAGACCCAGTACTTC.

The rearrangement joins TRBV28 to TRBJ1-2; D perhaps matches TRBD1 (5 bases). This CDR3 has 15 amino acids. Per the germline V gene, CDR1 is MDHEN and CDR2 is SYDVKM. Deletions cut 6 bases from V and 1 base from J, with 15 bases between. CDR3 protein: CASSLGEGLNYGYTF. The CDR3 region has the DNA TGTGCCAGCAGCCTCGGTGAGGGACTTAACTATGGCTACACCTTC.

The CDR3 nucleotides are TGTGCCACCAGCAGAGACCCGGGAGCCACCGGGGAGCTGTTTTTT. The encoded protein is CATSRDPGATGELFF. V is TRBV15 and J is TRBJ2-2; D perhaps matches TRBD2 (6 bases). Germline-derived CDR1 and CDR2 are LNHNV and YYDKDF (reference sequence). The CDR3 has 15 amino acids. Trimming shortened V by 0 bases and J by 4 bases, and 9 bases separated the two germline ends.

The chain has TRBV27 and TRBJ2-7, with D unclear. The V gene lost 0 bases and the J gene lost 1 base, with 7 bases spanning the gap. CDR1 and CDR2 (germline): MNHEY, SMNVEV (reference sequence). The CDR3 is made up of 14 amino acids. The CDR3 loop is CASSLSTESYEQYF. The DNA for the CDR3 is TGTGCCAGCAGTTTATCCACCGAGTCCTACGAGCAGTACTTC.

The rearrangement uses TRBV7-9 and TRBJ2-2; D uncertain. CDR1 is SEHNR, CDR2 FQNEAQ, per germline (reference sequence). Trimming removed 5 bases at V and 2 bases at J, with 3 bases between. This CDR3 spans 12 amino acids. The CDR3 loop is CASSVNTGELFF. As DNA, the CDR3 is TGTGCCAGCAGCGTAAACACCGGGGAGCTGTTTTTT. Full variable domain (missing parts from reference TRBV7-9 and TRBJ2-2): DTGVSQNPRHKITKRGQNVTFRCDPISEHNRLYWYRQTLGQGPEFLTYFQNEAQLEKSRLLSDRFSAERPKGSFSTLEIQRTEQGDSAMYLCASSVNTGELFFGEGSRLTVL.

V usage is TRBV10-2 and J usage is TRBJ2-1; no clear D gene. Germline CDR1 WSHSY, CDR2 SAAADI. This CDR3 spans 12 amino acids. Trimming removed 2 bases at V and 15 bases at J, with 14 bases between. Here the CDR3 reads CASSEPSVIRFF. The CDR3 region has the DNA TGCGCCAGCAGTGAGCCGTCGGTCATACGGTTCTTC.

The V and J genes are TRBV4-1 and TRBJ2-3; weak D call: TRBD2 (6 bases). V was shortened by 1 base and J by 3 bases, with 8 bases between the two germline ends. The CDR3 spans 14 residues. In germline, CDR1 is MGHRA, CDR2 YSYEKL. In DNA form, the CDR3 reads TGCGCCAGCAGCCAAGTCGGGAGTACAGATACGCAGTATTTT. It encodes CASSQVGSTDTQYF.

CDR3: CASSQDPRGNGELFF. As DNA, the CDR3 is TGCGCCAGCAGCCAAGATCCGAGAGGGAACGGGGAGCTGTTTTTT. The chain has TRBV4-1 and TRBJ2-2, with a possible D match to TRBD2 (5 bases). Deletions cut 0 bases from V and 7 bases from J, with 12 bases between. The CDR3 runs to 15 residues. Germline V lookup: CDR1 MGHRA, CDR2 YSYEKL.

CDR3 DNA sequence: TGTGCCAGCAGTGAAATCTCAGATACGCAGTATTTT. It specifies CASSEISDTQYF. The V call is TRBV2, the J call TRBJ2-3; D is uncertain. In germline, CDR1 is SNHLY, CDR2 FYNNEI. V lost 2 bases, J lost 4 bases, and 4 bases lay in between. CDR3 length: 12 residues.

This clone was observed once. The rearrangement joins TRBV2 to TRBJ2-1; D is unresolved. The germline CDR1 and CDR2 sequences are SNHLY and FYNNEI. Trimming pared 2 bases from V and 2 bases from J, leaving 13 bases between. The CDR3 has 16 amino acids. CDR3 region: CASSEFAVVTYNEQFF. The CDR3 coding sequence is TGTGCCAGCAGTGAATTTGCAGTGGTTACCTACAATGAGCAGTTCTTC.

As for this clone: A much larger clone sits a single nucleotide away, making a read error possible. J is TRBJ1-2 and V is TRBV7-9, with D unclear. Germline V gene sequence: CDR1 SEHNR, CDR2 FQNEAQ (reference sequence). This CDR3 is built from 12 residues. CDR3 residues: CAGSLNSWGYTF. CDR3 sequence (DNA): TGTGCCGGCAGCTTAAACAGCTGGGGCTACACCTTC.